The sequence of this TCR beta chain was determined in a study of T-cell memory formation after mild COVID-19. Study-level points and caveats: Clones contracting across day 15 to 85 had a balanced CD4/CD8 profile; later expanding clones leaned CD4+. Cross-reactive memory seemingly joined, as some responding clones were found in pre-infection memory.

Regarding this clonotype: Its antigen remains unknown.

TCR alpha and TCR beta cDNA libraries with sample barcodes and UMIs came from 5'RACE using constant-segment primers. TCRdb re-analysed the 5' RACE reads in MiXCR, keeping a single row per CDR3 protein. The table lists approximately 500,000 distinct CDR3 sequences, 20% to 30% of them singletons. Per the germline V gene, CDR1 is LGHNA and CDR2 is YSLEER. The CDR3 totals 18 residues. V lost 1 base, J lost 4 bases, and 11 bases stayed unmatched. This sequence was found in an adult woman who had mild COVID-19 (a few samples of this study predate the infection). Cell type and time point are not known. The chain recombines TRBV4-3 with TRBJ2-7; 12 positions agree with TRBD2. The specimen sequenced was PBMCs or a T cell subset sorted from them (not recorded which). CDR3 nucleotides: TGCGCCAGCAGCCAAGGGCTAGCGGGAGGGCCAAAGGGTTACGAGCAGTACTTC. It codes for CASSQGLAGGPKGYEQYF.